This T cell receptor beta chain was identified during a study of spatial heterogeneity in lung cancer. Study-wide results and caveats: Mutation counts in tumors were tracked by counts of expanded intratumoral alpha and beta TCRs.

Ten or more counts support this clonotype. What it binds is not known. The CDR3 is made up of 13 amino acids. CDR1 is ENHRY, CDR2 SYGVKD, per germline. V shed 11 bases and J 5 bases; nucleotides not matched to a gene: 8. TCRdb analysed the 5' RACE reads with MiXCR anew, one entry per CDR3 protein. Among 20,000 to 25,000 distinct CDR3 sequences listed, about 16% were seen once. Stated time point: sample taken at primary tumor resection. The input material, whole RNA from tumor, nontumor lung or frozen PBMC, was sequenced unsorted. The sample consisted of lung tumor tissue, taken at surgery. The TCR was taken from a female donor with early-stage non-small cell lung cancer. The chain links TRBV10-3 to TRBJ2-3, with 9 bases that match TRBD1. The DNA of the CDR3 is TGTGCCTCCTGGGGACAGGGAAGAGATACGCAGTATTTT. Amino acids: CASWGQGRDTQYF.